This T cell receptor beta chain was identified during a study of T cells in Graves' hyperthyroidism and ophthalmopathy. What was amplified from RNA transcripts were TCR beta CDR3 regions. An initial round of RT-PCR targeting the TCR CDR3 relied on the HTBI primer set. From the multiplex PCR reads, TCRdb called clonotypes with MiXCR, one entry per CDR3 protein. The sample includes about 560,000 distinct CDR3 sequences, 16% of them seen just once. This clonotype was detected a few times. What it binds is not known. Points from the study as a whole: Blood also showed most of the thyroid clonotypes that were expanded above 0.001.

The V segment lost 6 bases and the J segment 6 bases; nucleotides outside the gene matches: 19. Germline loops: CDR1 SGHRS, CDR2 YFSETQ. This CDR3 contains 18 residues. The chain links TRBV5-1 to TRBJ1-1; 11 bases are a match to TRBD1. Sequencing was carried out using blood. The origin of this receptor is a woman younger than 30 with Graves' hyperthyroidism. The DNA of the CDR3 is TGCGCCAGCAACCCCGGGACAGGGGGTTATGTTCGGAGCCCTGAAGCTTTCTTT. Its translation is CASNPGTGGYVRSPEAFF. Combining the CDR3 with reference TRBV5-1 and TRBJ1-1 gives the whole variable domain KAGVTQTPRYLIKTRGQQVTLSCSPISGHRSVSWYQQTPGQGLQFLFEYFSETQRNKGNFPGRFSGRQFSNSRSEMNVSTLELGDSALYLCASNPGTGGYVRSPEAFFGQGTRLTVV.